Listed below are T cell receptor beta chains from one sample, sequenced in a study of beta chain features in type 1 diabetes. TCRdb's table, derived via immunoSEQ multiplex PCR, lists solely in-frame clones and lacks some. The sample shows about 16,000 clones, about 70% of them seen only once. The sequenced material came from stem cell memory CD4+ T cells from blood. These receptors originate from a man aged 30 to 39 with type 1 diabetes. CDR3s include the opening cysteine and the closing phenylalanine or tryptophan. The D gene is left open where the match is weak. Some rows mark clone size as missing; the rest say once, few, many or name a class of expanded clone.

CASSLVRQDTEAFF	TGTGCCAGCAGTTTAGTCAGACAAGACACTGAAGCTTTCTTT	TRBV28	TRBJ1-1	.	few
CASSLGQLSSGYTF	TGTGCCAGCAGTTTGGGACAGCTTTCTTCTGGCTACACCTTC	TRBV28	TRBJ1-2	TRBD1	few
CASSLVSGGTDTQYF	TGCGCCAGCAGCTTGGTGTCCGGGGGAACAGATACGCAGTATTTT	TRBV5-1	TRBJ2-3	.	few
CASSQGTGTDTQYF	TGTGCTAGCAGCCAAGGGACAGGCACAGATACGCAGTATTTT	TRBV7-7	TRBJ2-3	TRBD1	once
CASVGGLAYNEQFF	TGTGCCAGCGTAGGGGGACTAGCCTACAATGAGCAGTTCTTC	TRBV10-3	TRBJ2-1	TRBD2	.
CASSLSTGDYEQYF	TGTGCCAGCAGTTTGTCGACAGGGGACTACGAGCAGTACTTC	TRBV28	TRBJ2-7	TRBD1	few
CASSFYGGTGDETQYF	TGCGCCAGCAGTTTCTACGGTGGGACAGGGGATGAGACCCAGTACTTC	TRBV5-1	TRBJ2-5	TRBD1	.
CASSLLQDLSSYNEQFF	TGTGCCAGCAGCTTGTTACAGGATCTTAGCTCCTACAATGAGCAGTTCTTC	TRBV5-6	TRBJ2-1	.	.
CAWTGLSYNEQFF	TGTGCCTGGACGGGACTCTCCTACAATGAGCAGTTCTTC	TRBV30	TRBJ2-1	.	few
CASRWTGINTEAFF	TGTGCCAGCAGATGGACAGGGATTAACACTGAAGCTTTCTTT	TRBV5-6	TRBJ1-1	TRBD1	few
CASSRLAGSSSYNEQFF	TGTGCCAGCAGTCGACTAGCGGGGTCTAGCTCCTACAATGAGCAGTTCTTC	TRBV11-2	TRBJ2-1	TRBD2	.
CASSALLLRNTEAFF	TGTGCCAGTAGTGCCCTCCTATTAAGGAACACTGAAGCTTTCTTT	TRBV19	TRBJ1-1	.	once
CASSLNSAGGWTGELFF	TGTGCCAGCAGCTTAAATTCGGCGGGGGGTTGGACCGGGGAGCTGTTTTTT	TRBV7-3	TRBJ2-2	TRBD2	.
CASSGPGRAKNIQYF	TGTGCCAGCAGCGGCCCTGGGAGGGCCAAAAACATTCAGTACTTC	TRBV9	TRBJ2-4	.	.
CAWTPGRLYEQYF	TGTGCCTGGACCCCTGGCAGGCTCTACGAGCAGTACTTC	TRBV30	TRBJ2-7	.	few
CASSLVGSGGANEQFF	TGTGCCAGCAGCTTAGTAGGGTCAGGGGGCGCGAATGAGCAGTTCTTC	TRBV11-2	TRBJ2-1	TRBD1	.
CATRQGDQPQHF	TGTGCCACCCGACAGGGAGATCAGCCCCAGCATTTT	TRBV19	TRBJ1-5	TRBD1	.
CASSVTSVGETQYF	TGTGCCAGCAGCGTTACTAGCGTAGGTGAGACCCAGTACTTC	TRBV9	TRBJ2-5	TRBD2	few
CASSLGAGASSNQPQHF	TGTGCCAGCAGTTTAGGCGCGGGGGCAAGTAGCAATCAGCCCCAGCATTTT	TRBV28	TRBJ1-5	.	few
CASSQDPDGGSRVEAFF	TGCGCCAGCAGCCAAGATCCCGATGGAGGCAGTAGGGTTGAAGCTTTCTTT	TRBV4-3	TRBJ1-1	.	.
CASSLGSRGTGELFF	TGTGCCAGCAGCTTAGGTTCCAGGGGCACCGGGGAGCTGTTTTTT	TRBV7-3	TRBJ2-2	.	.
CASSFLAGPNTGELFF	TGCGCCAGCAGCTTCCTAGCGGGGCCAAACACCGGGGAGCTGTTTTTT	TRBV5-1	TRBJ2-2	TRBD2	.
CASSWGQGGEQYF	TGTGCCAGCAGCTGGGGACAGGGGGGAGAGCAGTACTTC	TRBV7-9	TRBJ2-7	TRBD1	.
CASSSGRDYLGYTF	TGTGCCAGCAGCTCGGGAAGGGATTATCTGGGCTACACCTTC	TRBV5-6	TRBJ1-2	.	.
CASSRSWDTNQPQHF	TGTGCCAGCAGCCGTTCTTGGGACACCAATCAGCCCCAGCATTTT	TRBV7-2	TRBJ1-5	.	.
CASSQEQVLNGYTF	TGTGCCAGCAGCCAGGAACAGGTTTTGAATGGCTACACCTTC	TRBV4-2	TRBJ1-2	.	few
CASSPLGTGKETQYF	TGCGCCAGCAGCCCACTAGGGACAGGGAAAGAGACCCAGTACTTC	TRBV4-1	TRBJ2-5	TRBD1	.
CASSQTGPIYEQYF	TGTGCCAGCAGTCAGACAGGACCCATCTACGAGCAGTACTTC	TRBV6-5	TRBJ2-7	.	.
CAWSMAGIYGYTF	TGTGCCTGGAGTATGGCAGGGATTTATGGCTACACCTTC	TRBV30	TRBJ1-2	.	.
CASSPGTQISPLHF	TGCGCCAGCAGTCCCGGGACTCAAATTTCACCCCTCCACTTT	TRBV5-1	TRBJ1-6	.	.
CASSPSGTGDYEQYF	TGTGCCAGCAGTCCATCAGGGACAGGGGACTACGAGCAGTACTTC	TRBV28	TRBJ2-7	TRBD1	.
CASSSLSGGLNTEAFF	TGTGCCAGCAGCAGCCTAAGCGGGGGTTTGAACACTGAAGCTTTCTTT	TRBV7-6	TRBJ1-1	.	few
CASSQDSPGSTQYF	TGTGCCAGCAGCCAAGATAGCCCGGGGTCGACGCAGTATTTT	TRBV4-2	TRBJ2-3	.	.
CSVEGTGFHEQYF	TGCAGCGTTGAAGGGACAGGGTTCCACGAGCAGTACTTC	TRBV29-1	TRBJ2-7	TRBD1	.
CASSIQNTEAFF	TGTGCCAGTAGTATTCAAAACACTGAAGCTTTCTTT	TRBV19	TRBJ1-1	.	.
CASSEAQRQGWETQYF	TGTGCCAGCAGTGAAGCACAACGACAGGGTTGGGAGACCCAGTACTTC	TRBV6-1	TRBJ2-5	TRBD1	.
CASSSPGRSEQYF	TGTGCCAGCAGCTCACCGGGGAGGAGCGAGCAGTACTTC	TRBV6-5	TRBJ2-7	.	.
CASSLAQGRSYEQYF	TGTGCCAGCAGCTTAGCACAGGGGAGAAGCTACGAGCAGTACTTC	TRBV7-2	TRBJ2-7	TRBD1	.
CAGREGITYEQYF	TGTGCCGGCCGCGAGGGCATCACCTACGAGCAGTACTTC	TRBV6-6	TRBJ2-7	.	.
CASSSVLRNIQYF	TGTGCCAGCAGTTCGGTCCTAAGAAACATTCAGTACTTC	TRBV27	TRBJ2-4	.	.
CASSQDLDSYNEQFF	TGCGCCAGCAGCCAAGACTTGGACAGCTACAATGAGCAGTTCTTC	TRBV4-3	TRBJ2-1	.	few
CAIRGGMNTEAFF	TGTGCCATCAGAGGGGGCATGAACACTGAAGCTTTCTTT	TRBV10-3	TRBJ1-1	TRBD1	.
CASSPRQGALTEAFF	TGCGCCAGCAGCCCCCGACAGGGGGCGCTTACTGAAGCTTTCTTT	TRBV5-1	TRBJ1-1	TRBD1	few
CASSRGASGGNEQFF	TGTGCCAGCAGTAGGGGGGCTAGCGGGGGCAATGAGCAGTTCTTC	TRBV2	TRBJ2-1	TRBD2	.
CASSLDSSGGQQFF	TGTGCCAGCAGCTTAGATTCTAGCGGGGGACAGCAGTTCTTC	TRBV7-2	TRBJ2-1	TRBD2	.
CASSPRDSLDEQYF	TGTGCCAGCTCACCGAGGGACTCTCTGGACGAGCAGTACTTC	TRBV18	TRBJ2-7	.	few
CASSYSGHRSYGYTF	TGTGCCAGCAGTTACTCGGGGCACAGAAGCTATGGCTACACCTTC	TRBV6-5	TRBJ1-2	.	.
CASSLINNEQFF	TGTGCCAGCAGCTTAATAAACAATGAGCAGTTCTTC	TRBV7-2	TRBJ2-1	.	.
CASSSGGTGNTEAFF	TGTGCCAGCAGTTCTGGGGGGACAGGCAACACTGAAGCTTTCTTT	TRBV27	TRBJ1-1	TRBD1	.
CATTGEENTEAFF	TGTGCCACCACGGGGGAAGAGAACACTGAAGCTTTCTTT	TRBV19	TRBJ1-1	.	few
CAITRDRDLHEQYF	TGTGCCATCACCCGGGACAGGGACCTCCACGAGCAGTACTTC	TRBV10-3	TRBJ2-7	TRBD1	.
CASSPPERGQGPYEQYF	TGTGCCAGCAGCCCCCCTGAACGAGGACAGGGGCCCTACGAGCAGTACTTC	TRBV14	TRBJ2-7	TRBD1	.
CASSLSPSPNYGYTF	TGTGCCAGCAGCTTGTCTCCTTCTCCTAACTATGGCTACACCTTC	TRBV5-6	TRBJ1-2	.	.
CASRDDRGIKTGELFF	TGTGCCAGCAGGGACGACAGGGGGATTAAAACCGGGGAGCTGTTTTTT	TRBV5-4	TRBJ2-2	TRBD1	.
CASSTSSGVTDTQYF	TGTGCCAGCTCAACTTCTAGCGGGGTCACAGATACGCAGTATTTT	TRBV18	TRBJ2-3	TRBD2	.
CSALNLRGGVTDTQYF	TGCAGCGCCCTAAACCTTAGGGGGGGCGTAACAGATACGCAGTATTTT	TRBV29-1	TRBJ2-3	.	.
CASSLTGGDYGYTF	TGTGCCAGCAGCTTAACAGGGGGCGACTATGGCTACACCTTC	TRBV7-3	TRBJ1-2	TRBD1	.
CASSLWGAEYGYTF	TGTGCCAGCAGTTTATGGGGGGCGGAGTATGGCTACACCTTC	TRBV28	TRBJ1-2	.	.
CASSPPGTGDNSPLHF	TGTGCCAGCTCACCTCCCGGGACAGGAGATAATTCACCCCTCCACTTT	TRBV18	TRBJ1-6	TRBD1	.